These 14 T cell receptor beta chains originate from one sample sequenced in a study of cytotoxic CD8 clonotypes in ibrutinib-treated CLL. Method: immunoSEQ multiplex PCR; TCRdb's copy keeps in-frame clones and lacks some. The sample comprises more than 55,000 clones, approximately 71% of which are singletons, and around 43% rests with the top ten. This material consisted of PBMCs, taken after 12 months of ibrutinib treatment. The source of these receptors is a human donor with chronic lymphocytic leukemia.

The genes are TRBV29-1 and TRBJ2-5; TRBD2 matches 9 bases. The CDR3 is 15 residues long. Per the germline V gene, CDR1 is SQVTM and CDR2 is ANQGSEA. J gave up 5 bases and V 3 bases, and 10 bases lay outside the gene matches. The CDR3 DNA follows: TGCAGCGTTGATCTAGCGGGAAGGGCAGGGGAGACCCAGTACTTC. As protein: CSVDLAGRAGETQYF.

The chain combines TRBV29-1 with TRBJ2-3; D possibly matches TRBD1 or TRBD2 (5 bases each). V was trimmed by 6 bases and J by 4 bases, leaving 20 bases between them. This CDR3 contains 15 residues. Germline V gene sequence: CDR1 SQVTM, CDR2 ANQGSEA. CDR3 DNA sequence: TGCAGCGTCCAGACATGGGACGGCGGCCCAGATACGCAGTATTTT. This encodes CSVQTWDGGPDTQYF.

The rearrangement joins TRBV9 to TRBJ2-5; the match to TRBD1 covers 8 bases. This CDR3 has 15 residues. V lost 4 bases, J lost 1 base, and 6 bases stayed unmatched. The germline V gene encodes CDR1 SGDLS and CDR2 YYNGEE. CDR3 residues: CASSRRQGSQETQYF. The CDR3 DNA sequence: TGTGCCAGCAGCCGGAGACAGGGGTCCCAAGAGACCCAGTACTTC.

This sequence joins TRBV6-6 and TRBJ2-7; D possibly uses TRBD1 or TRBD2 (6 bases each). CDR1 and CDR2 (germline): MNHNY, SVGAGI (reference sequence). The CDR3 is 16 residues long. V dropped 4 bases and J dropped 4 bases, with 20 bases sitting between them. CDR3 nucleotide sequence: TGTGCCAGCAGTTCCCGAGGGTCGGGGGCGCAGTACGAGCAGTACTTC. Its translation: CASSSRGSGAQYEQYF.

This clone was picked up a small number of times. The chain links TRBV6-1 to TRBJ2-1, with D possibly TRBD2 on 5 matching bases. V was pared by 6 bases and J by 9 bases, with 12 bases between. This CDR3 region has 12 residues. The germline V gene has CDR1 MNHNS and CDR2 SASEGT. The CDR3 DNA reads as TGTGCCAGCAGGGACTCTATTGGTGAGCAGTTCTTC. Translating it yields CASRDSIGEQFF.

This clone was counted a few times. The chain recombines TRBV15 with TRBJ1-1; tentative D call: TRBD1 (5 bases). Germline CDR1 and CDR2: LNHNV and YYDKDF (reference sequence). V lost 0 bases, J lost 2 bases, and 7 bases lay in between. CDR3 length: 14 amino acids. The CDR3 sequence is CATSRDRVNTEAFF. The CDR3 nucleotides read TGTGCCACCAGCAGAGACAGGGTTAACACTGAAGCTTTCTTT. Looking up the rest from reference TRBV15 and TRBJ1-1 gives the full variable domain: DAMVIQNPRYQVTQFGKPVTLSCSQTLNHNVMYWYQQKSSQAPKLLFHYYDKDFNNEADTPDNFQSRRPNTSFCFLDIRSPGLGDTAMYLCATSRDRVNTEAFFGQGTRLTVV.

The chain recombines TRBV6-1 with TRBJ2-2; D might be TRBD1 (6 bases). The CDR3 totals 17 residues. Germline CDR1 MNHNS, CDR2 SASEGT. Trimming took off 4 bases at V and 0 bases at J, with 15 bases between the two ends. The CDR3 region is CASSATGTPTNTGELFF. The CDR3 region has the DNA TGTGCCAGCAGTGCCACCGGGACACCCACGAACACCGGGGAGCTGTTTTTT.

This clone was observed a single time. The V call is TRBV4-1, the J call TRBJ2-7; either TRBD1 or TRBD2 may fit D (5 bases each). Germline V gene data show CDR1 as MGHRA and CDR2 as YSYEKL. CDR3 length: 15 amino acids. V lost 4 bases to trimming and J lost 3 bases, with 16 bases between them. The CDR3 sequence: CASSPRDHKIYEQYF. The CDR3 bases are TGCGCCAGCAGCCCCCGGGACCATAAGATCTACGAGCAGTACTTC.

V usage is TRBV11-2 and J usage is TRBJ1-1; 7 nucleotides line up with TRBD1. Germline V gene data show CDR1 as SGHAT and CDR2 as FQNNGV. The length of the CDR3 is 14 residues. The V gene end was trimmed by 5 bases and the J gene end by 2 bases; junction bases not matched to a gene: 5. The chain's CDR3 is CASSIGGVNTEAFF. DNA for the CDR3: TGTGCCAGCAGCATAGGGGGCGTCAACACTGAAGCTTTCTTT.

The chain is built from TRBV9 and TRBJ1-1; possibly TRBD1 for D (6 bases). Germline-derived CDR1 and CDR2 are SGDLS and YYNGEE. CDR3 length equals 15 residues. V gave up 2 bases and J gave up 3 bases, with 14 bases separating them. The CDR3 is CASSVGHRDYTEAFF. The DNA of the CDR3 is TGTGCCAGCAGCGTCGGTCACAGGGACTACACTGAAGCTTTCTTT.

This chain links TRBV5-1 with TRBJ1-2, with D tentatively TRBD1 (6 bases). Trimming shortened V by 1 base and J by 3 bases, and 13 bases separated the two germline ends. The germline V gene has CDR1 SGHRS and CDR2 YFSETQ. This CDR3 is built from 15 residues. This CDR3 reads CASSLSPGGDYGYTF. The CDR3, as DNA: TGCGCCAGCAGCTTGTCTCCCGGGGGCGACTATGGCTACACCTTC.

This clone is termed medium-sized. The J gene is TRBJ2-7, the V gene TRBV5-6; possible D gene TRBD2, 5 bases. Germline V CDR1 and CDR2: SGHDT, YYEEEE. The length of the CDR3 is 13 residues. Trimming stripped 5 bases from V and 2 bases from J, with 11 bases between. Here the CDR3 reads CASSATGTYEQYF. The CDR3 region has the DNA TGTGCCAGCAGTGCGACGGGAACCTACGAGCAGTACTTC.

V usage is TRBV27 and J usage is TRBJ1-1; no clear D gene. Trimming cost V 3 bases and J 1 base, with 6 bases left between them. The CDR3 sequence is 13 residues long. Germline V CDR1 and CDR2: MNHEY, SMNVEV (reference sequence). The CDR3 DNA follows: TGTGCCAGCAGTTTGTCCAGGAACACTGAAGCTTTCTTT. Translated, it gives CASSLSRNTEAFF.

The CDR3 coding sequence is TGTGCCAGCAGCTTCGGACAGGGTTATGGCTACACCTTC. This sequence encodes CASSFGQGYGYTF. The chain has TRBV7-9 and TRBJ1-2, with 8 positions matching TRBD1. CDR3 length: 13 residues. Trimming at V came to 3 bases and at J to 5 bases, leaving 2 bases not matched to a gene. Germline CDR1 reads SEHNR; CDR2 reads FQNEAQ (reference sequence).